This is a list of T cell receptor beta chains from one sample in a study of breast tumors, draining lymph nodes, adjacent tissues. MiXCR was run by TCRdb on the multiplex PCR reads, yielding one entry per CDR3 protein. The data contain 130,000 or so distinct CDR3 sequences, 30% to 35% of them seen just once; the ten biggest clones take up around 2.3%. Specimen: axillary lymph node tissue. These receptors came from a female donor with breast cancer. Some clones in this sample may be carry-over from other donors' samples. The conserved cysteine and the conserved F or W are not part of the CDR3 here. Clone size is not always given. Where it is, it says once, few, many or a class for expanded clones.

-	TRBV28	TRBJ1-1	ASTWGGHTEAF
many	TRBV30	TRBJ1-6	AWSPTPSSYNSPLH
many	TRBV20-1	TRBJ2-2	SARPGTGITGELF
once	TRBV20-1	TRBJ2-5	SASVHKEAQY
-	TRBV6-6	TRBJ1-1	ASNVQGPNTEAF
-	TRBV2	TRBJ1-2	ASSLQFIYGYT
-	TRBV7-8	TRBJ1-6	ASSPYRDSPLH
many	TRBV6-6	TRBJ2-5	ASSYSRGTQY
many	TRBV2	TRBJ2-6	ASSDWGISGANVLT
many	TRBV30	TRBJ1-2	AWSGGQDNYGYT
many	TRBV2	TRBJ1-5	ASSSGGNQPQH
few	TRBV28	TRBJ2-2	ASNGLRRQVTGELF
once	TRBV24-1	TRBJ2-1	ATSAPTGTGGNEQF
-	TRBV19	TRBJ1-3	ASSTRTGEDTIY
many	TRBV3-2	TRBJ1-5	ASSQDERVFSAQPQH
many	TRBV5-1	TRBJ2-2	ASSLFSEHTGELF
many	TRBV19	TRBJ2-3	ASSIPGLAPTQY
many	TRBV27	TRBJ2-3	ATRAGGSATQY
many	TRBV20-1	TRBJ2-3	SAPGGEGRTDTQY
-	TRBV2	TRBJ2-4	ASSEWTSGIWNIQY
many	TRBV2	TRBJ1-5	ASTRDNGNQPQH
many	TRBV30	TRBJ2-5	AWSGMVGRSGGEGETQY
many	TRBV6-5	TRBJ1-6	ASSYGPGSPLH
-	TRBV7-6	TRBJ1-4	ASSLWTGKGSEEKLF
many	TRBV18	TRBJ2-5	ASSPPGKETQY
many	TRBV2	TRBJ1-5	ASSIGQVRSNQPQH
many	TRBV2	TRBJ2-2	ASSRTETNTGELF
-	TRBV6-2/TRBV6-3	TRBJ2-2	ASRPYSLAGVNTGELF
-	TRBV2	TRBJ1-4	ASRPGRAITNEKLF
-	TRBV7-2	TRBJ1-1	ASSFYSTEAF
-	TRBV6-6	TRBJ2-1	ASSHYLGQSNYNEQF
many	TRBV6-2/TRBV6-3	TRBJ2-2	ASSTLGDTGELF
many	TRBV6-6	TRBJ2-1	ASSYGSASGGAGEQF
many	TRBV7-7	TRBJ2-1	ASSPGTTNKQF
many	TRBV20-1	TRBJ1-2	RGGDYGYT
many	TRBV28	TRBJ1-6	ASTGQMNSPLH